The 26 T cell receptor beta chains given below trace back to one sample, sequenced in a study of CXCR3-negative and CXCR3-positive naive CD8 T cells. TRB cDNA libraries were made by UMI-labeled 5' RACE. With the 5' RACE reads reprocessed, TCRdb shows one record per CDR3 protein and no DNA. This sample contains about 39,000 distinct CDR3 sequences. The specimen sequenced was memory CD8+ T cells from blood. The receptors derive from a human donor in good health. Some clones in this sample may be carry-over from other donors' samples.

The chain links TRBV7-9 to TRBJ1-2; as DNA is missing, the TRBD1 call by TCRdb cannot be tested. The CDR3 spans 16 residues. Germline-derived CDR1 and CDR2 are SEHNR and FQNEAQ (reference sequence). CDR3 region: CASSLGGQAAFYGYTF.

The chain recombines TRBV5-5 with TRBJ1-5; TCRdb indicates TRBD1, and absent DNA this call remains unverified. The CDR3 covers 16 residues. The V gene's germline CDR1 is SGHKS and CDR2 YYEKEE (reference sequence). CDR3 region: CASSFGQPNSNQPQHF.

The V and J genes are TRBV7-2 and TRBJ2-1; TCRdb designates TRBD1, a call that cannot be tested without DNA. The CDR3 contains 13 residues. Germline V lookup: CDR1 SGHTA, CDR2 FQGNSA. Here the CDR3 reads CASSLGPNNEQFF.

Its frequency marks this clonotype as medium-sized (0.01 to 0.1%). The chain couples TRBV10-3 to TRBJ2-7. CDR1 and CDR2 (germline): ENHRY, SYGVKD. The CDR3 has 14 residues. CDR3 region: CAISTEREPYEQYF.

V usage is TRBV9 and J usage is TRBJ1-3. The CDR3 consists of 15 residues. Per germline, CDR1 SGDLS and CDR2 YYNGEE. CDR3 residues: CASSSRAGSRNTIYF.

The chain combines TRBV5-1 with TRBJ2-6. The length of the CDR3 is 14 residues. In germline, CDR1 is SGHRS, CDR2 YFSETQ. The CDR3 spells CASSYQAGANVLTF.

The chain is built from TRBV11-3 and TRBJ1-4; without DNA, the TCRdb call of TRBD1 cannot be checked. The CDR3 is made up of 15 amino acids. The germline CDR1 and CDR2 sequences are SGHNT and YENEEA. The CDR3 loop reads CASSLKRTGDEKLFF.

This chain joins TRBV28 and TRBJ2-3; TCRdb calls TRBD1, which cannot be checked without DNA. The V gene's germline CDR1 is MDHEN and CDR2 SYDVKM. CDR3 size: 13 residues. CDR3 sequence: CASSPRTADTQYF.

This chain joins TRBV28 and TRBJ2-1; the D call of TRBD2 rests on TCRdb alone, since no DNA is present to check it. Per germline, CDR1 MDHEN and CDR2 SYDVKM. The CDR3 has 13 residues. The CDR3 region is CASSAGGPIEQFF.

This chain uses TRBV19 with TRBJ2-7; TCRdb names TRBD1, which stays unverified in the absence of DNA. Per germline, CDR1 LNHDA and CDR2 SQIVND (reference sequence). The CDR3 has 12 amino acids. CDR3 protein: CASSIGQTEQYF.

CDR3 in amino acids: CASSSNRPLHF. The genes are TRBV11-2 and TRBJ1-6. The CDR3 loop spans 11 amino acids. CDR1 and CDR2 (germline): SGHAT, FQNNGV.

The chain combines TRBV12-3 or TRBV12-4 with TRBJ2-5; TCRdb calls TRBD2, which cannot be checked without DNA. The CDR3 spans 15 residues. CDR3 sequence reads: CASSPAAHVQETQYF.

J is TRBJ2-1 and V is TRBV29-1. CDR1 is SQVTM and CDR2 is ANQGSEA in the germline V gene. This CDR3 has 16 amino acids. CDR3 residues: CSVEGEFEGSYNEQFF.

The genes are TRBV6-5 and TRBJ1-2. The CDR3 is made up of 14 amino acids. CDR1 and CDR2 from the germline V gene are MNHEY and SVGAGI. This CDR3 reads CASLDPGTQGGYTF.

The CDR3 is CASSDPAGAGTGELFF. The genes are TRBV25-1 and TRBJ2-2; TCRdb lists TRBD1, though no DNA is available to test this call. Germline V gene sequence: CDR1 MGHDK, CDR2 SYGVNS. There are 16 residues in the CDR3.

This chain links TRBV27 with TRBJ1-1. From germline, CDR1 is MNHEY and CDR2 SMNVEV (reference sequence). The CDR3 contains 13 residues. Here the CDR3 reads CASSLVTDTEAFF.

This sequence joins TRBV7-2 and TRBJ2-2. Germline values: CDR1 SGHTA, CDR2 FQGNSA. The CDR3 is 13 amino acids. This CDR3 is CASDVGGTGELFF. Full variable domain (remainder filled in from reference TRBV7-2 and TRBJ2-2): GAGVSQSPSNKVTEKGKDVELRCDPISGHTALYWYRQSLGQGLEFLIYFQGNSAPDKSGLPSDRFSAERTGGSVSTLTIQRTQQEDSAVYLCASDVGGTGELFFGEGSRLTVL.

This chain uses TRBV19 with TRBJ2-1; the TRBD2 assignment by TCRdb is unverifiable without DNA. The germline CDR1 and CDR2 sequences are LNHDA and SQIVND (reference sequence). The length of the CDR3 is 15 residues. The CDR3 region is CASSFPKGLVNEQFF.

The gene calls are TRBV6-2 or TRBV6-3 and TRBJ1-6; TCRdb returns TRBD1, unconfirmable since there is no DNA. The CDR3 loop spans 13 amino acids. Germline V gives CDR1 MNHEY, CDR2 SVGEGT. The CDR3 here is CAGSGTENSPLHF.

This clonotype registers medium-sized by frequency. The chain couples TRBV28 to TRBJ2-5; TCRdb indicates TRBD1, and absent DNA this call remains unverified. Germline V gives CDR1 MDHEN, CDR2 SYDVKM. This CDR3 contains 17 residues. CDR3 amino acids: CASGTHIGADLGETQYF.

The V call is TRBV27, the J call TRBJ1-2. The CDR3 sequence is 14 residues long. The germline V gene has CDR1 MNHEY and CDR2 SMNVEV (reference sequence). The chain's CDR3 is CASSLSGFLLGYTF.

The chain carries TRBV29-1 and TRBJ2-7; the TCRdb D gene call, TRBD1, has no DNA to confirm it. The CDR3 contains 13 residues. Germline loops: CDR1 SQVTM, CDR2 ANQGSEA. The CDR3 sequence is CSVETGGAYEQYF.

The chain is built from TRBV6-5 and TRBJ1-1; TCRdb calls TRBD1, which cannot be checked without DNA. The CDR3 has 14 residues. The germline V gene has CDR1 MNHEY and CDR2 SVGAGI. CDR3 protein: CASSKGTANTEAFF.

CDR3: CASSFLTSTDTQYF. This rearrangement joins TRBV7-2 to TRBJ2-3. Per the germline V gene, CDR1 is SGHTA and CDR2 is FQGNSA. The CDR3 extends over 14 amino acids.

This chain joins TRBV7-9 and TRBJ2-1. From germline, CDR1 is SEHNR and CDR2 FQNEAQ (reference sequence). This CDR3 spans 12 amino acids. The CDR3 reads CASSHTYNEQFF.

The chain has TRBV20-1 and TRBJ2-1; TCRdb's D gene call, TRBD1, goes unchecked for lack of DNA. Germline values: CDR1 DFQATT, CDR2 SNEGSKA (reference sequence). The CDR3 is 14 amino acids. The chain's CDR3 is CSARGPKAGNEQFF.